These 9 T cell receptor beta chains originate from one sample sequenced in a study of response to subunit inactivated influenza vaccine. One entry per CDR3 protein results from TCRdb running MiXCR on the RT-PCR reads. The top ten hold about 9.3% of the sample, which has around 300,000 distinct CDR3 sequences, roughly 22% seen once. This sample comprised PBMCs from blood, obtained approximately 22 months after vaccination. The receptors here all came from a man between 45 and 75 years old who received an inactivated influenza vaccine.

The rearrangement joins TRBV30 to TRBJ1-4; TRBD1 aligns across 8 bases. Germline V gene lookup returns CDR1 GTSNPN and CDR2 SVGIG (reference sequence). This CDR3 contains 12 residues. Trimming at V came to 6 bases and at J to 8 bases, leaving 5 bases not matched to a gene. CDR3 amino acids: CACDRGREKLFF. CDR3 in DNA: TGTGCCTGTGACAGGGGTCGCGAAAAACTGTTTTTT.

This clonotype was observed many times. V usage is TRBV4-3 and J usage is TRBJ2-3, with D unresolved. CDR3 length equals 13 residues. V lost 4 bases to trimming and J lost 3 bases, with 8 bases between them. Germline V gives CDR1 LGHNA, CDR2 YSLEER. The CDR3 here is CASSPRETDTQYF. CDR3 in DNA: TGCGCCAGCAGCCCTCGAGAAACAGATACGCAGTATTTT.

The chain is built from TRBV4-1 and TRBJ2-3; TRBD1 might be the D (5 bases). The germline V gene encodes CDR1 MGHRA and CDR2 YSYEKL. V lost 4 bases to trimming and J lost 1 base, with 9 bases between them. The CDR3 has 14 residues. CDR3 region: CASSRPQGTDTQYF. DNA of the CDR3: TGCGCCAGCAGCCGCCCACAGGGCACAGATACGCAGTATTTT.

This clonotype was recorded at least ten times. This chain connects TRBV7-9 to TRBJ1-1; D is unresolved. Germline V gene sequence: CDR1 SEHNR, CDR2 FQNEAQ (reference sequence). V was pared by 6 bases and J by 0 bases, with 5 bases between. The CDR3 loop spans 12 amino acids. The CDR3 sequence is CASSGMNTEAFF. Written as DNA, the CDR3 is TGTGCCAGCAGTGGGATGAACACTGAAGCTTTCTTT. Full variable domain (rest looked up from reference TRBV7-9 and TRBJ1-1): DTGVSQNPRHKITKRGQNVTFRCDPISEHNRLYWYRQTLGQGPEFLTYFQNEAQLEKSRLLSDRFSAERPKGSFSTLEIQRTEQGDSAMYLCASSGMNTEAFFGQGTRLTVV.

The V call is TRBV7-2, the J call TRBJ1-2, with 7 positions matching TRBD1. V lost 5 bases and J lost 4; bases outside the gene matches: 10. This CDR3 is 15 amino acids long. Germline V gene sequence: CDR1 SGHTA, CDR2 FQGNSA. CDR3 sequence (DNA): TGTGCCAGCAGCGCAGACAGGGCACGGGGCTATGGCTACACCTTC. This codes for CASSADRARGYGYTF. The whole variable domain, filled in from reference TRBV7-2 and TRBJ1-2, reads GAGVSQSPSNKVTEKGKDVELRCDPISGHTALYWYRQSLGQGLEFLIYFQGNSAPDKSGLPSDRFSAERTGGSVSTLTIQRTQQEDSAVYLCASSADRARGYGYTFGSGTRLTVV.

This clonotype appeared a few times. V gene TRBV7-8 combines with J gene TRBJ2-2; D may be TRBD2 (6 bases). The CDR3 spans 16 residues. The germline V gene has CDR1 SGHVS and CDR2 FQNEAQ. Between the trimmed V and J ends, which lost 1 base and 6 bases, there was a span of 15 bases. Here the CDR3 DNA reads TGTGCCAGCAGCTTAGATCAAGCGGGTATCCCCGGGGAGCTGTTTTTT. This sequence encodes CASSLDQAGIPGELFF.

This clonotype appeared a few times. This sequence joins TRBV19 and TRBJ2-2; D is ambiguous. Trimming shortened V by 1 base and J by 5 bases, and 8 bases separated the two germline ends. This CDR3 is 14 amino acids long. Germline CDR1 is LNHDA and CDR2 is SQIVND (reference sequence). The CDR3 loop reads CASSIGFGTGELFF. Written as DNA, the CDR3 is TGTGCCAGTAGTATAGGTTTTGGGACCGGGGAGCTGTTTTTT.

There are many counts of this clonotype. The chain couples TRBV21-1 to TRBJ1-5. TRBV21-1 is labeled a pseudogene. The CDR3 consists of 9 residues. The CDR3 protein is CQGNQPQHF. The CDR3 region has the DNA TGTCAGGGCAATCAGCCCCAGCATTTT.

CDR3 bases: TGTGCCAGCAACCCGTCGGGACACCGGACTAACAATGAGCAGTTCTTC. Encoded protein: CASNPSGHRTNNEQFF. This chain joins TRBV7-9 and TRBJ2-1; D possibly matches TRBD1 or TRBD2 (6 bases each). The V and J ends lost 7 bases and 5 bases respectively, with 21 bases between them. This CDR3 spans 16 amino acids. Germline values: CDR1 SEHNR, CDR2 FQNEAQ (reference sequence).